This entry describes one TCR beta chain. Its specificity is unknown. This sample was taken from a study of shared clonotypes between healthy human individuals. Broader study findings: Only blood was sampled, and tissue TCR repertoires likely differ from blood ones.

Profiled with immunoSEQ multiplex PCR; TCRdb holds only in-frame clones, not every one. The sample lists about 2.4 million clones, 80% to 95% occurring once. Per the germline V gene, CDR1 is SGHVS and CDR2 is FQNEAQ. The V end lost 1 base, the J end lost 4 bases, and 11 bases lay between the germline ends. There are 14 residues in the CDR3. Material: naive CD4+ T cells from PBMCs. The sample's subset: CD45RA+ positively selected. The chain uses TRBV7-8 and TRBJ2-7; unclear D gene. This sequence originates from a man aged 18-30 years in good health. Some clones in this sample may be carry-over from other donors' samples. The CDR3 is CASSLEAHSYEQYF. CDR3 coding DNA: TGTGCCAGCAGCTTAGAGGCACACTCTTACGAGCAGTACTTC.